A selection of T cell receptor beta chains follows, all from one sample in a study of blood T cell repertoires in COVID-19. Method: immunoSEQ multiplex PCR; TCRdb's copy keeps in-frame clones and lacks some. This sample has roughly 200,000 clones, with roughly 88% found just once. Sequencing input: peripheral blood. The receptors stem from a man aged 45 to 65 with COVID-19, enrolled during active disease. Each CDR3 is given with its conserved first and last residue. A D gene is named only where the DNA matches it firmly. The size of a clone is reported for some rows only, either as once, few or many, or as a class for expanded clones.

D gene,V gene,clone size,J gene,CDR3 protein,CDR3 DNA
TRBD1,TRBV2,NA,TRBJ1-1,CASSVTGTGDTEAFF,TGTGCCAGCAGCGTAACCGGGACAGGGGACACTGAAGCTTTCTTT
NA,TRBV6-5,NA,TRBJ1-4,CASSYNQLGEKLFF,TGTGCCAGCAGTTACAACCAATTGGGCGAAAAACTGTTTTTT
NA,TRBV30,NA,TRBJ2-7,CAWSSGVHEQYF,TGTGCCTGGAGTTCTGGAGTCCACGAGCAGTACTTC
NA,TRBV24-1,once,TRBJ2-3,CATSEGPGPDTQYF,TGTGCCACCAGTGAGGGCCCTGGGCCAGATACGCAGTATTTT
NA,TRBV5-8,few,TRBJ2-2,CASSLAGGYTGELFF,TGTGCCAGCAGCTTGGCCGGCGGTTACACCGGGGAGCTGTTTTTT
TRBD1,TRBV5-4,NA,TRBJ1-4,CASSLEGQGLEKLFF,TGTGCCAGCAGCTTGGAGGGACAGGGTCTTGAAAAACTGTTTTTT
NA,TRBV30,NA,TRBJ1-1,CAWRGHVEAFF,TGTGCCTGGAGGGGACACGTTGAAGCTTTCTTT
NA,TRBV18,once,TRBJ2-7,CASSTRQGGGTYEQYF,TGTGCCAGCTCAACCCGACAGGGCGGGGGGACCTACGAGCAGTACTTC
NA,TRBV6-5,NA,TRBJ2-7,CASKKQGFIYEQYF,TGTGCCAGCAAAAAACAGGGTTTTATTTACGAGCAGTACTTC
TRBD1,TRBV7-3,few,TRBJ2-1,CASSFGQGAYNEQFF,TGTGCCAGCAGCTTCGGACAGGGGGCCTACAATGAGCAGTTCTTC
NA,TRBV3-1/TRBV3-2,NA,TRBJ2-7,CASSQEGAESYEQYF,TGTGCCAGCAGCCAAGAGGGGGCAGAATCCTACGAGCAGTACTTC
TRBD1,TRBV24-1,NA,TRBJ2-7,CATSDSSGTGSHEQYF,TGTGCCACCAGTGATTCATCCGGGACAGGGAGCCACGAGCAGTACTTC
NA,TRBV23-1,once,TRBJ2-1,CASSPDTYNEQFF,TGCGCCAGCAGTCCGGACACCTACAATGAGCAGTTCTTC
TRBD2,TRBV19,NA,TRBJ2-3,CASSRGGVDTQYF,TGTGCCAGTTCCCGGGGGGGCGTAGATACGCAGTATTTT
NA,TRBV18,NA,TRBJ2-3,CASSPSEGALTDTQYF,TGTGCCAGCTCACCATCGGAGGGGGCTCTCACAGATACGCAGTATTTT
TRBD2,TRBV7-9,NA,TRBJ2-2,CASSPSTSGRLHTGELFF,TGTGCCAGCAGCCCAAGTACTAGCGGGAGGCTGCACACCGGGGAGCTGTTTTTT
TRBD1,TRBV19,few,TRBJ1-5,CASTDRGRSDQPQHF,TGTGCCAGTACCGACAGGGGGCGGTCGGATCAGCCCCAGCATTTT
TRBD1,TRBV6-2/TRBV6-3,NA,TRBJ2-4,CASSPWTGEAKNIQYF,TGTGCCAGCAGTCCCTGGACAGGGGAAGCCAAAAACATTCAGTACTTC
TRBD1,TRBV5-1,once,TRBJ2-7,CASSSNVGQGVYEQYF,TGCGCCAGCAGTAGTAATGTAGGACAGGGGGTCTACGAGCAGTACTTC
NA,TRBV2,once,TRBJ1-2,CASSFSRDTPYTF,TGTGCCAGCAGTTTCTCCCGGGACACTCCCTACACCTTC
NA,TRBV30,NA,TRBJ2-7,CAWDRTSYEQYF,TGTGCCTGGGACAGAACGTCCTACGAGCAGTACTTC
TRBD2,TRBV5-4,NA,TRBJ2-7,CASSPGGGGDRYEQYF,TGTGCCAGCAGCCCGGGGGGGGGCGGTGATCGCTACGAGCAGTACTTC
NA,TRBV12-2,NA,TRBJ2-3,CASRLGCELEVWTDTQYF,TGTGCAAGTCGCTTAGGGTGTGAGCTAGAAGTTTGGACAGATACGCAGTATTTT
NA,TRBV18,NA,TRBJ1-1,CASSPQGGQETEAFF,TGTGCCAGCTCACCCCAAGGGGGTCAGGAGACTGAAGCTTTCTTT
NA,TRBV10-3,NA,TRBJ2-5,CAISPGHMETQYF,TGTGCCATCTCGCCGGGACATATGGAGACCCAGTACTTC
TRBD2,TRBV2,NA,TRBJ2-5,CASSESLAGGETQYF,TGTGCCAGCAGTGAAAGCCTAGCGGGAGGAGAGACCCAGTACTTC
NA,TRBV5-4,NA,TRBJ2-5,CASSLWAGETQYF,TGTGCCAGCAGCCTTTGGGCAGGGGAGACCCAGTACTTC
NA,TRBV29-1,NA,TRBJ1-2,CSVGDPEGLVGYTF,TGCAGCGTTGGGGACCCGGAGGGACTTGTGGGCTACACCTTC